The 21 T cell receptor beta chains listed next were all sequenced from one sample in a study of T cell responses to AZD1222 COVID-19 vaccine. Measured with immunoSEQ multiplex PCR; TCRdb has only the in-frame clones, and not every one. Here the sample spans 110,000 to 150,000 clones, 70% to 90% being singletons. The sequencing here drew on peripheral blood, taken on day 0 of AZD1222 vaccination. The receptors stem from an adult in good health.

The CDR3 sequence: CASSRVTETIHEKLFF. The CDR3 DNA sequence: TGTGCCAGCAGTCGAGTGACAGAGACAATACATGAAAAACTGTTTTTT. The chain employs TRBV28 and TRBJ1-4; tentative D call: TRBD1 (5 bases). The CDR3 contains 16 residues. V was clipped by 5 bases and J by 6 bases, with 19 bases between them. The germline V gene has CDR1 MDHEN and CDR2 SYDVKM.

The chain employs TRBV12-3 or TRBV12-4 and TRBJ1-2; D is unresolved. The CDR3 spans 12 residues. Trimming took 3 bases from V and 7 from J, leaving 9 bases between them. The CDR3 sequence: CASSFTALGYTF. CDR3 DNA: TGTGCCAGCAGTTTCACAGCACTTGGCTACACCTTC.

The CDR3 DNA sequence: TGCGCCAGCAGCCAAGAAACAGGGGGCTACGAGCAGTACTTC. Protein sequence: CASSQETGGYEQYF. The chain carries TRBV4-1 and TRBJ2-7; 8 bases are shared with TRBD1. Germline assignment: CDR1 MGHRA and CDR2 YSYEKL. The CDR3 contains 14 residues. V lost 0 bases, J lost 3 bases, and 1 base stayed unmatched.

V and J are TRBV5-6 and TRBJ2-1, with 8 bases identical to TRBD2. Germline CDR1 reads SGHDT; CDR2 reads YYEEEE. The CDR3 is 15 residues long. The V segment lost 1 base and the J segment 3 bases; nucleotides outside the gene matches: 3. In DNA, the CDR3 is TGTGCCAGCAGCTTGATAGCGGGAATCTACAATGAGCAGTTCTTC. This sequence encodes CASSLIAGIYNEQFF.

This rearrangement joins TRBV13 to TRBJ2-3; 10 bases line up with TRBD2. CDR1 is PRHDT, CDR2 FYEKMQ, per germline (reference sequence). The V gene end was trimmed by 3 bases and the J gene end by 5 bases; junction bases not matched to a gene: 8. The CDR3 covers 16 residues. CDR3 coding DNA: TGTGCCAGCAGCTTGTCGGTAGCGGGGGGCAGAGATACGCAGTATTTT. This encodes CASSLSVAGGRDTQYF.

The chain combines TRBV5-4 with TRBJ1-2; D is unclear. CDR3 length equals 14 residues. Germline V gives CDR1 SGHNT, CDR2 YYREEE (reference sequence). Trimming removed 1 base at V and 4 bases at J, with 11 bases between. The CDR3 nucleotides read TGTGCCAGCAGCTTGCCTGGAAAGGGCTATGGCTACACCTTC. It codes for CASSLPGKGYGYTF. The full variable domain, in which reference TRBV5-4 and TRBJ1-2 provide the parts outside the CDR3, is ETGVTQSPTHLIKTRGQQVTLRCSSQSGHNTVSWYQQALGQGPQFIFQYYREEENGRGNFPPRFSGLQFPNYSSELNVNALELDDSALYLCASSLPGKGYGYTFGSGTRLTVV.

V usage is TRBV6-1 and J usage is TRBJ2-3, with a weak D call TRBD1 (5 bases). V was cut by 0 bases and J by 4 bases, with 14 bases left in between. The CDR3 runs 16 residues. Germline values: CDR1 MNHNS, CDR2 SASEGT. The CDR3 DNA reads TGTGCCAGCAGTGAAGCGTCGAAGGGGTGGGCAGATACGCAGTATTTT. Amino acid sequence: CASSEASKGWADTQYF.

The V and J genes are TRBV6-1 and TRBJ1-5; 8 nucleotides agree with TRBD1. The ends lost 3 bases at V and 7 bases at J; junction bases unmatched: 8. This CDR3 comprises 15 residues. Germline V lookup: CDR1 MNHNS, CDR2 SASEGT. The CDR3 DNA is TGTGCCAGCAGTGACACCTCGACAGGGGCCCAGCCCCAGCATTTT. The encoded protein is CASSDTSTGAQPQHF.

The chain uses TRBV4-2 and TRBJ2-2, with 8 positions matching TRBD2. CDR1 is LGHNA, CDR2 YNFKEQ, per germline. The CDR3 totals 16 residues. V shed 3 bases and J 5 bases; nucleotides not matched to a gene: 8. CDR3 sequence: CASSHSRGGETGELFF. The CDR3 region has the DNA TGTGCCAGCAGCCACTCCCGGGGGGGTGAAACCGGGGAGCTGTTTTTT.

The CDR3 region has the DNA TGTGCCAGCAGCAAAGTCCCTAGCGGGAATAGATCGTGTGACACCGGGGAGCTGTTTTTT. Encoded protein: CASSKVPSGNRSCDTGELFF. V gene TRBV21-1 combines with J gene TRBJ2-2; TRBD2 is taken as the D call from the table, unchecked against the DNA. TRBV21-1 corresponds to a pseudogene. This CDR3 comprises 20 residues.

The gene calls are TRBV2 and TRBJ1-5; 7 bases fit TRBD1. Germline V CDR1 and CDR2: SNHLY, FYNNEI. The CDR3 is 14 residues long. The ends lost 7 bases at V and 4 bases at J; junction bases unmatched: 7. The CDR3 loop is CASTEGTVNQPQHF. The CDR3 nucleotides read TGTGCCAGCACTGAGGGGACAGTGAATCAGCCCCAGCATTTT.

The V gene is TRBV28, the J gene TRBJ1-2; TRBD1 aligns across 7 bases. The CDR3 extends over 14 amino acids. J gave up 4 bases and V 2 bases, and 4 bases lay outside the gene matches. Looked up from germline, CDR1 is MDHEN and CDR2 is SYDVKM. The CDR3 nucleotides read TGTGCCAGCAGTTTACCACCAGGGGGCTATGGCTACACCTTC. It specifies CASSLPPGGYGYTF.

The chain links TRBV3-1 (or the pseudogene TRBV3-2) to TRBJ1-1, with 7 bases fitting TRBD1. The CDR3 runs to 16 residues. Per germline, CDR1 LGHDT and CDR2 YNNKEL (reference sequence). With V trimmed by 0 bases and J by 5 bases, 9 bases remained unmatched. This chain's CDR3 is CASSQDRRQGGTEAFF. The CDR3 DNA reads as TGTGCCAGCAGCCAAGATAGGAGACAGGGAGGAACTGAAGCTTTCTTT.

V and J are TRBV3-1 (or the pseudogene TRBV3-2) and TRBJ1-1; D is uncertain. From germline, CDR1 is LGHDT and CDR2 YNNKEL (reference sequence). The CDR3 length is 13 residues. Trimming cost V 7 bases and J 0 bases, with 9 bases left between them. The chain's CDR3 is CASTLMLNTEAFF. The CDR3 DNA follows: TGTGCCAGCACCCTTATGCTGAACACTGAAGCTTTCTTT.

The chain carries TRBV28 and TRBJ1-1; TRBD1 is a possible D gene (5 bases). V dropped 2 bases and J dropped 10 bases, with 14 bases sitting between them. CDR3 length: 13 amino acids. Per the germline V gene, CDR1 is MDHEN and CDR2 is SYDVKM. CDR3 sequence: CASSLRQGFIAFF. CDR3 coding DNA: TGTGCCAGCAGTTTAAGGCAGGGATTCATAGCTTTCTTT.

This clone occurred a few times. This chain joins TRBV5-4 and TRBJ2-7, with unresolved D. V was pared by 3 bases and J by 5 bases, with 12 bases between. The CDR3 spans 13 residues. Germline V CDR1 and CDR2: SGHNT, YYREEE (reference sequence). CDR3 protein: CASSSLFLDEQYF. In DNA, the CDR3 is TGTGCCAGCAGCTCCCTCTTCTTGGACGAGCAGTACTTC.

A single count supports this clone. The V and J genes are TRBV19 and TRBJ2-2; 11 bases fit TRBD2. Germline CDR1 LNHDA, CDR2 SQIVND (reference sequence). The CDR3 loop spans 14 amino acids. V shed 7 bases, J shed 8 bases, and the junction held 6 bases outside the gene matches. The CDR3 is CASNPLAGEGELFF. For the CDR3, the DNA is TGTGCCAGTAATCCACTAGCGGGGGAAGGGGAGCTGTTTTTT.

The rearrangement joins TRBV6-5 to TRBJ1-4, with D tentatively TRBD1 (6 bases). Germline loops: CDR1 MNHEY, CDR2 SVGAGI. CDR3 length: 14 residues. Trimming removed 8 bases at V and 4 bases at J, with 14 bases between. Written as DNA, the CDR3 is TGTGCCAGCGCTCAAGGGACAAGTAATGAAAAACTGTTTTTT. Residues: CASAQGTSNEKLFF.

V gene TRBV28 combines with J gene TRBJ1-1, with 7 bases matching TRBD1. The CDR3 runs 14 residues. Germline CDR1 and CDR2: MDHEN and SYDVKM. After removal of 1 base from V and 3 bases from J, the junction contained 2 bases not matched to a gene. The CDR3 DNA is TGTGCCAGCAGTTTATATACAGGGGACACTGAAGCTTTCTTT. It translates to CASSLYTGDTEAFF.

This chain uses TRBV6-5 with TRBJ2-1, with D perhaps matching TRBD1 (6 bases). The germline V and J ends were trimmed by 3 bases and 5 bases, with 14 bases remaining between them. Looked up from germline, CDR1 is MNHEY and CDR2 is SVGAGI. The CDR3 is 15 amino acids. CDR3 residues: CASSYDRLLNNEQFF. DNA of the CDR3: TGTGCCAGCAGTTATGACAGGCTACTAAACAATGAGCAGTTCTTC.

The V and J genes are TRBV4-1 and TRBJ1-5; TRBD1 might be the D (5 bases). The CDR3 is 13 amino acids. The germline CDR1 and CDR2 sequences are MGHRA and YSYEKL. V lost 3 bases to trimming and J lost 7 bases, with 10 bases between them. CDR3 sequence reads: CASSHQGPQPQHF. CDR3 nucleotide sequence: TGCGCCAGCAGCCACCAGGGTCCCCAGCCCCAGCATTTT.